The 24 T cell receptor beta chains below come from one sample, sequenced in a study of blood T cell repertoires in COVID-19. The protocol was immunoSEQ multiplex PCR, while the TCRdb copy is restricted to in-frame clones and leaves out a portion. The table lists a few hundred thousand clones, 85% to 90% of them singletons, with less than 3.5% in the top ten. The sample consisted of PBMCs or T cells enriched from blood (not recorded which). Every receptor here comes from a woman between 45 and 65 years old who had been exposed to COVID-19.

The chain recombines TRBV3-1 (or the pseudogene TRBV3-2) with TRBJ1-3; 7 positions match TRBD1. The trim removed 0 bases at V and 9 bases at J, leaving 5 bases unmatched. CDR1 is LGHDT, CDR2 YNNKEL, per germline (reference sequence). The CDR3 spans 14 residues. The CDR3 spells CASSQDRGVVTIYF. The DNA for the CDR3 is TGTGCCAGCAGCCAAGACAGGGGGGTAGTCACCATATATTTT.

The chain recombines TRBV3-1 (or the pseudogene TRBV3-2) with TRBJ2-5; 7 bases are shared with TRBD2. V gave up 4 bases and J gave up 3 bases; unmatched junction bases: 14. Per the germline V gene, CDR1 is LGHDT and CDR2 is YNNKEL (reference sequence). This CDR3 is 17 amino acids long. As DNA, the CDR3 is TGTGCCAGCAGCCCCTTAGGGCTAGCGGACACTAAAGAGACCCAGTACTTC. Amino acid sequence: CASSPLGLADTKETQYF.

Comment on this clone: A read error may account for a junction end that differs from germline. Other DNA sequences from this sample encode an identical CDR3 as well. The CDR3 loop is CASSLTLQITNYGYTF. The CDR3 nucleotides read TGTGCTAGCAGCCTAACATTACAGATAACTAACTATGGCTACACCTTC. The V and J genes are TRBV28 and TRBJ1-2; D is unresolved. CDR1 is MDHEN, CDR2 SYDVKM, per germline. The CDR3 extends over 16 amino acids.

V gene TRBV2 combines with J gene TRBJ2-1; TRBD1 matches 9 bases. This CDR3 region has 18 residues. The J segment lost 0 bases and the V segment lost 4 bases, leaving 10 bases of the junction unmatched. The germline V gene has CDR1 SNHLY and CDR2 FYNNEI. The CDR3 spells CASSVPGGQGSSYNEQFF. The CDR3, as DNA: TGTGCCAGCAGTGTCCCGGGGGGACAGGGAAGCTCCTACAATGAGCAGTTCTTC.

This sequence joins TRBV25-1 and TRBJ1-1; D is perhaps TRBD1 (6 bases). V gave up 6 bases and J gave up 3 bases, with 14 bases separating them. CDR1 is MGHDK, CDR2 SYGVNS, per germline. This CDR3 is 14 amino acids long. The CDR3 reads CASRAQGVHTEAFF. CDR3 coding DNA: TGTGCCAGCAGGGCACAGGGAGTTCACACTGAAGCTTTCTTT.

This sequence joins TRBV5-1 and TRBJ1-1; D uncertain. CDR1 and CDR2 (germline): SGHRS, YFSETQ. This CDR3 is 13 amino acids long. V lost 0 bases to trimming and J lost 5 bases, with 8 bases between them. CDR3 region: CASSLGQRTEAFF. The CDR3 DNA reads TGCGCCAGCAGCTTGGGCCAGAGGACTGAAGCTTTCTTT.

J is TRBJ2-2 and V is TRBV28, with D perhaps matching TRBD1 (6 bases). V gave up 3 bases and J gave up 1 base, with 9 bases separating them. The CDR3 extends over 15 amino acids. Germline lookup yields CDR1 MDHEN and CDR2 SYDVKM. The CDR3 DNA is TGTGCCAGCAGTTTTCTGACAGGGAACACCGGGGAGCTGTTTTTT. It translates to CASSFLTGNTGELFF. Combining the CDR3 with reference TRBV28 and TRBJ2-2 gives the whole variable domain DVKVTQSSRYLVKRTGEKVFLECVQDMDHENMFWYRQDPGLGLRLIYFSYDVKMKEKGDIPEGYSVSREKKERFSLILESASTNQTSMYLCASSFLTGNTGELFFGEGSRLTVL.

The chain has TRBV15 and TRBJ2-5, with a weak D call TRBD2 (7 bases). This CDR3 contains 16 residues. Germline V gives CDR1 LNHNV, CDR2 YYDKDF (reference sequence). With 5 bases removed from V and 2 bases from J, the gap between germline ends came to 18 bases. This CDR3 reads CATSPTRGATQETQYF. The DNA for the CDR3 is TGTGCCACCAGCCCTACCCGGGGGGCAACTCAAGAGACCCAGTACTTC.

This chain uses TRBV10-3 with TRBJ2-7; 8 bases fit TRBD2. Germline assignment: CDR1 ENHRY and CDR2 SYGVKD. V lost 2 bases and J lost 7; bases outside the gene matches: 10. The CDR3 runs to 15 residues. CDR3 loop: CAISERGSGVGEQYF. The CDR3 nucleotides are TGTGCCATCAGTGAGCGGGGTAGCGGGGTGGGGGAGCAGTACTTC.

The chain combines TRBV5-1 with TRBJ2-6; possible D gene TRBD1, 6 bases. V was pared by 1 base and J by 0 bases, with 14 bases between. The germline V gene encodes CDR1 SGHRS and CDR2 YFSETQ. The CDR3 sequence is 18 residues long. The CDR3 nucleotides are TGCGCCAGCAGCTTGAATACAGGGAGCATCTCTGGGGCCAACGTCCTGACTTTC. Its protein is CASSLNTGSISGANVLTF.

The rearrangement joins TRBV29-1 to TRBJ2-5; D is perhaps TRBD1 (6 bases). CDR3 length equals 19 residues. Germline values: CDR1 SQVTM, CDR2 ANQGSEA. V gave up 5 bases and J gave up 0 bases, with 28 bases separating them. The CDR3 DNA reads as TGCAGCGTTAGAGGGGGTAGTTTTCACGGAGTCCAGTACCAAGAGACCCAGTACTTC. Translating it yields CSVRGGSFHGVQYQETQYF.

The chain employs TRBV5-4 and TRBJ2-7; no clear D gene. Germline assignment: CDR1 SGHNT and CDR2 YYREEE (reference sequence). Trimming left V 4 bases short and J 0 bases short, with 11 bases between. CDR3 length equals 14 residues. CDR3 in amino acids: CASSLATVSYEQYF. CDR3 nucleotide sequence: TGTGCCAGCAGCCTTGCCACAGTCTCCTACGAGCAGTACTTC. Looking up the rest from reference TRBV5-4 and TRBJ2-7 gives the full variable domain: ETGVTQSPTHLIKTRGQQVTLRCSSQSGHNTVSWYQQALGQGPQFIFQYYREEENGRGNFPPRFSGLQFPNYSSELNVNALELDDSALYLCASSLATVSYEQYFGPGTRLTVT.

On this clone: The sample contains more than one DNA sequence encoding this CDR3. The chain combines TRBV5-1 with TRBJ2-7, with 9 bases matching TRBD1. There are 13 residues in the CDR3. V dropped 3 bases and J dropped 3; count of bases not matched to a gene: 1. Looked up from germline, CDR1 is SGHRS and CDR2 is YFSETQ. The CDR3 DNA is TGCGCCAGCAGCTCGGACAGGGGCTACGAGCAGTACTTC. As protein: CASSSDRGYEQYF.

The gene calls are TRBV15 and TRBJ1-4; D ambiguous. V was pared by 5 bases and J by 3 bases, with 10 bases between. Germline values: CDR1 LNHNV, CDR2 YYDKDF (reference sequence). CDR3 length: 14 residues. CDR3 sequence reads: CATSRGEANEKLFF. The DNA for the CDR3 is TGTGCCACCAGCCGGGGTGAGGCTAATGAAAAACTGTTTTTT.

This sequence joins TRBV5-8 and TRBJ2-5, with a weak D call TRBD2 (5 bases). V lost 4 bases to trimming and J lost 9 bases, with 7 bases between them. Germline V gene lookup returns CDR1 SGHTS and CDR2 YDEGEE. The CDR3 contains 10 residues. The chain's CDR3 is CASSLGAQYF. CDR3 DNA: TGTGCCAGCAGCCTGGGAGCCCAGTACTTC.

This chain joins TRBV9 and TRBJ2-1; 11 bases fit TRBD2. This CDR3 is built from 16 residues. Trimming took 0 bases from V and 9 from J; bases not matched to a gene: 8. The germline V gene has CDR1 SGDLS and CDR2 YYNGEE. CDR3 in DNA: TGTGCCAGCAGCGTAGATTGGCTAGCGGGGGGCCTTGAGCAGTTCTTC. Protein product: CASSVDWLAGGLEQFF.

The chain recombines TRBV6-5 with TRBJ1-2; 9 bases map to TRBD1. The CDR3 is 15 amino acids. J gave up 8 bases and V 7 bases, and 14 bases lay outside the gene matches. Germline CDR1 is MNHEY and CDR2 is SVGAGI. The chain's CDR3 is CASTKTGGLSSGYTF. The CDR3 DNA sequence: TGTGCCAGCACCAAGACAGGGGGGCTTTCTTCCGGCTACACCTTC.

Here the CDR3 DNA reads TGTGCCAGCAGTTTTACGGAGACCTACGAGCAGTACTTC. This codes for CASSFTETYEQYF. V gene TRBV28 combines with J gene TRBJ2-7; D unclear. The length of the CDR3 is 13 residues. V was clipped by 3 bases and J by 2 bases, with 8 bases between them. Germline V gene data show CDR1 as MDHEN and CDR2 as SYDVKM.

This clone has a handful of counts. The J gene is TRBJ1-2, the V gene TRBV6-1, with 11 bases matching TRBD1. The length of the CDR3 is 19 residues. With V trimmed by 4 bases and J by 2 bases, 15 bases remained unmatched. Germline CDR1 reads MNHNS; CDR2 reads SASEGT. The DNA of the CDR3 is TGTGCCAGCAGTGGACTAACCGGGACAGGGGGGCTGGGGAACTATGGCTACACCTTC. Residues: CASSGLTGTGGLGNYGYTF.

Here the CDR3 reads CASSSTYKGQPQHF. CDR3 nucleotide sequence: TGTGCCAGCAGCAGCACATACAAGGGGCAGCCCCAGCATTTT. J is TRBJ1-5 and V is TRBV7-2; a possible D gene is TRBD1 (5 bases). V shed 5 bases and J shed 7 bases, with 15 bases lying between them. Looked up from germline, CDR1 is SGHTA and CDR2 is FQGNSA. This CDR3 is built from 14 residues.

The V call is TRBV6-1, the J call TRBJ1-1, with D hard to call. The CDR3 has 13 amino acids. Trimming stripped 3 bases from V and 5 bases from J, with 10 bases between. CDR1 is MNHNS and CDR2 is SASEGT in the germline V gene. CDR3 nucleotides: TGTGCCAGCAGTGAGGTCAGGCTTACTGAAGCTTTCTTT. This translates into CASSEVRLTEAFF.

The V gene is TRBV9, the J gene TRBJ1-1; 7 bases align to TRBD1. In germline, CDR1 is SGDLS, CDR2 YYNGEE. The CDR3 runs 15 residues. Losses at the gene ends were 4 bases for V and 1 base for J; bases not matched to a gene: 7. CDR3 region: CASSPLDRRNTEAFF. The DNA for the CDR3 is TGTGCCAGCAGCCCCCTGGACAGGAGGAACACTGAAGCTTTCTTT.

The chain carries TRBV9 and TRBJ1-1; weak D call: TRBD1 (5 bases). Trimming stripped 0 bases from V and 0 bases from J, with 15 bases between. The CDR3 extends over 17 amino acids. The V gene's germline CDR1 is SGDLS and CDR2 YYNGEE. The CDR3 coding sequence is TGTGCCAGCAGCGTAGAAAAAGGGGCGAATATGAACACTGAAGCTTTCTTT. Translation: CASSVEKGANMNTEAFF.

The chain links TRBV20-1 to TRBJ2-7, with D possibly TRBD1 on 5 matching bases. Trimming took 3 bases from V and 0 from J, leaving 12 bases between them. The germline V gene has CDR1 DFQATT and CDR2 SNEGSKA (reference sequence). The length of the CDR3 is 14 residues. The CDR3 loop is CSASRYRSSYEQYF. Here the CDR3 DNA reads TGCAGTGCTAGTCGTTACAGGAGCTCCTACGAGCAGTACTTC.